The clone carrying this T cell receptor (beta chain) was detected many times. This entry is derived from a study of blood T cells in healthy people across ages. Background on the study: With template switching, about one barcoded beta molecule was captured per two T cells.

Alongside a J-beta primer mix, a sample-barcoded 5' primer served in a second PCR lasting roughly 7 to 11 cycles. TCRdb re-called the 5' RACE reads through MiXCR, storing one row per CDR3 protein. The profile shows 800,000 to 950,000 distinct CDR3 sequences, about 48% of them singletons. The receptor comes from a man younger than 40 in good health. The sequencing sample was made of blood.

The CDR3 reads CATSRDAGPETQYF. CDR3 bases: TGTGCCACCAGCAGAGATGCGGGGCCAGAGACCCAGTACTTC. The chain joins TRBV15 to TRBJ2-5; tentatively, D is TRBD2 (6 bases). Per germline, CDR1 LNHNV and CDR2 YYDKDF (reference sequence). The germline V and J ends were trimmed by 0 bases and 4 bases, with 9 bases remaining between them. CDR3 length: 14 residues. The whole variable domain, remainder taken from reference TRBV15 and TRBJ2-5, is DAMVIQNPRYQVTQFGKPVTLSCSQTLNHNVMYWYQQKSSQAPKLLFHYYDKDFNNEADTPDNFQSRRPNTSFCFLDIRSPGLGDTAMYLCATSRDAGPETQYFGPGTRLLVL.